The 21 T cell receptor beta chains presented below share a single source sample, sequenced in a study of naive and memory T cell subsets. An equimolar mix of two oligonucleotides served as the beta constant-region primer for TRBC1 and TRBC2. TCRdb passed the UMI-ligation and nested PCR reads through MiXCR, listing each CDR3 protein once. The sample carries under 100,000 distinct CDR3 sequences, approximately 6.5% recorded once. The source material was central memory CD4+ T cells from blood. The receptors derive from a human donor in good health.

This clonotype appeared many times. The gene calls are TRBV5-1 and TRBJ1-2; the match to TRBD1 covers 7 bases. Germline trimming cut 3 bases from V and 0 bases from J; bases unmatched to any gene: 5. This CDR3 region has 15 residues. Germline V gene data show CDR1 as SGHRS and CDR2 as YFSETQ. The CDR3 loop is CASSYRDSANYGYTF. The CDR3 bases are TGCGCCAGCAGCTACCGGGACAGTGCTAACTATGGCTACACCTTC.

This clonotype was counted many times. The chain uses TRBV7-2 and TRBJ2-7; D is unresolved. V gave up 3 bases and J gave up 0 bases, with 6 bases separating them. Germline CDR1 SGHTA, CDR2 FQGNSA. The CDR3 is made up of 13 amino acids. CDR3 nucleotides: TGTGCCAGCAGCTTGGCCAGCTCCTACGAGCAGTACTTC. Encoded protein: CASSLASSYEQYF.

This clonotype was seen at least ten times. The rearrangement uses TRBV5-8 and TRBJ1-5; the D is unclear. The CDR3 spans 16 residues. Germline V gene sequence: CDR1 SGHTS, CDR2 YDEGEE. Trimming shortened V by 0 bases and J by 0 bases, and 10 bases separated the two germline ends. The CDR3 nucleotides read TGTGCCAGCAGCTTGGTTAAAGACTATAGCAATCAGCCCCAGCATTTT. Protein product: CASSLVKDYSNQPQHF.

Many counts were recorded for this clonotype. The chain links TRBV20-1 to TRBJ1-1, with 8 nucleotides matching TRBD1. CDR1 is DFQATT, CDR2 SNEGSKA, per germline (reference sequence). The ends lost 7 bases at V and 1 base at J; junction bases unmatched: 11. The CDR3 is 15 residues long. In nucleotides, the CDR3 is TGCAGTGTTCCCTCCCGACAGGGGAGGAACACTGAAGCTTTCTTT. Its protein product is CSVPSRQGRNTEAFF.

This clonotype was found a few times. This chain connects TRBV3-1 to TRBJ2-7, with D perhaps given as TRBD1 or TRBD2 (5 bases each). The V and J ends lost 4 bases and 1 base respectively, with 14 bases between them. Germline V CDR1 and CDR2: LGHDT, YNNKEL (reference sequence). This CDR3 spans 15 amino acids. CDR3 DNA sequence: TGTGCCAGCAGCCGCTTCCGGGACGGATCCTACGAGCAGTACTTC. As protein: CASSRFRDGSYEQYF.

The V gene is TRBV6-2 or TRBV6-3, the J gene TRBJ2-7; weak D call: TRBD1 (5 bases). V lost 2 bases, J lost 0 bases, and 8 bases lay in between. There are 14 residues in the CDR3. Germline loops: CDR1 MNHEY, CDR2 SVGEGT. Here the CDR3 reads CASSYRGYSYEQYF. The CDR3 DNA is TGTGCCAGCAGTTACAGGGGTTACTCCTACGAGCAGTACTTC.

The CDR3 region is CASSLAGSGVEDTQYF. The CDR3 DNA is TGCGCCAGCAGCTTGGCTGGTAGCGGGGTAGAAGATACGCAGTATTTT. V and J are TRBV5-1 and TRBJ2-3; 8 nucleotides match TRBD2. This CDR3 is built from 16 residues. In germline, CDR1 is SGHRS, CDR2 YFSETQ. J lost 5 bases, V lost 0 bases, and 8 bases had no gene match.

V gene TRBV6-2 or TRBV6-3 combines with J gene TRBJ2-2, with 11 bases lining up with TRBD2. Trimming removed 7 bases from V and 6 bases from J; junction bases left unmatched: 4. The length of the CDR3 is 14 residues. Germline assignment: CDR1 MNHEY and CDR2 SVGEGT. The CDR3 loop reads CASTLAGVAGELFF. The CDR3, as DNA: TGTGCCAGCACACTAGCGGGAGTAGCCGGGGAGCTGTTTTTT.

This clonotype was recorded at least ten times. The chain uses TRBV11-2 and TRBJ1-1, with no clear D. Germline-derived CDR1 and CDR2 are SGHAT and FQNNGV. V was clipped by 5 bases and J by 7 bases, with 11 bases between them. The CDR3 is 12 residues long. CDR3 in amino acids: CASSLRVSEAFF. In DNA form, the CDR3 reads TGTGCCAGCAGCCTAAGGGTTAGTGAAGCTTTCTTT.

Many counts were recorded for this clonotype. V usage is TRBV5-1 and J usage is TRBJ2-3, with 13 bases matching TRBD2. Germline V gives CDR1 SGHRS, CDR2 YFSETQ. V shed 2 bases and J 3 bases; nucleotides not matched to a gene: 6. The CDR3 length is 17 residues. CDR3 sequence (DNA): TGCGCCAGCAGCTTAGGACTAGCGGGAGTTGCAACAGATACGCAGTATTTT. The encoded protein is CASSLGLAGVATDTQYF.

At least ten counts were recorded for this clonotype. V and J are TRBV6-5 and TRBJ2-7, with 10 bases aligning to TRBD1. J lost 6 bases, V lost 2 bases, and 7 bases had no gene match. CDR3 length equals 15 residues. Per germline, CDR1 MNHEY and CDR2 SVGAGI. CDR3 in amino acids: CASSYGTGVYSEQYF. The CDR3 DNA reads as TGTGCCAGCAGTTACGGGACAGGGGTTTACTCCGAGCAGTACTTC.

This clonotype appeared many times. V and J are TRBV2 and TRBJ2-6, with a possible D match to TRBD2 (5 bases). CDR1 is SNHLY, CDR2 FYNNEI, per germline. V was trimmed by 0 bases and J by 3 bases, leaving 9 bases between them. CDR3 length equals 16 residues. The DNA for the CDR3 is TGTGCCAGCAGTGAAGCCGGTGGGAGTGGGGCCAACGTCCTGACTTTC. Translating gives CASSEAGGSGANVLTF.

This clonotype has a count of ten or more. The chain uses TRBV20-1 and TRBJ2-1; 10 bases are shared with TRBD2. CDR3 length: 16 amino acids. Germline assignment: CDR1 DFQATT and CDR2 SNEGSKA (reference sequence). After removal of 2 bases from V and 8 bases from J, the junction contained 12 bases not matched to a gene. CDR3 DNA: TGCAGTGCTAGAAGTTTGGAGCGGGGGGGCTTAGATGAGCAGTTCTTC. Translated, it gives CSARSLERGGLDEQFF.

J is TRBJ2-7 and V is TRBV11-2, with TRBD2 matching over 7 bases. The germline CDR1 and CDR2 sequences are SGHAT and FQNNGV. The J segment lost 4 bases and the V segment lost 1 base, leaving 10 bases of the junction unmatched. The CDR3 has 16 residues. CDR3: CASSLGLRGDDYEQYF. CDR3 nucleotide sequence: TGTGCCAGCAGCTTAGGCCTTCGGGGGGACGATTACGAGCAGTACTTC.

This clonotype was seen repeatedly, ten times or more. The chain has TRBV3-1 and TRBJ1-1; 7 nucleotides line up with TRBD1. Germline loops: CDR1 LGHDT, CDR2 YNNKEL (reference sequence). The CDR3 is 14 amino acids. Trimming removed 4 bases from V and 5 bases from J; junction bases left unmatched: 7. The CDR3 sequence: CASSPWQQGTEAFF. Written as DNA, the CDR3 is TGTGCCAGCAGCCCCTGGCAACAGGGGACTGAAGCTTTCTTT.

Regarding this clonotype: One base away lies a much larger clone, so this may be a sequencing read error. The V gene is TRBV11-1, the J gene TRBJ2-7; D is possibly TRBD2 (6 bases). Germline values: CDR1 SGHAT, CDR2 FQDESV (reference sequence). This CDR3 contains 13 residues. Deletions cut 5 bases from V and 3 bases from J, with 11 bases between. For the CDR3, the DNA is TGTGCCAGCAGCCCCGGGACTGACTACGAGCAGTACTTC. Amino acids: CASSPGTDYEQYF.

This clonotype has a handful of counts. The chain carries TRBV6-2 or TRBV6-3 and TRBJ2-6; D remains unclear. V shed 8 bases and J shed 2 bases, with 7 bases lying between them. The CDR3 covers 13 residues. The V gene's germline CDR1 is MNHEY and CDR2 SVGEGT. CDR3 amino acids: CASGQTGANVLTF. The CDR3 DNA sequence: TGTGCCAGCGGGCAAACTGGGGCCAACGTCCTGACTTTC.

This clonotype has ten or more counts. The genes are TRBV28 and TRBJ2-3; TRBD2 matches at 10 bases. CDR3 length equals 16 residues. The germline V gene has CDR1 MDHEN and CDR2 SYDVKM. V trimming: 6 bases; J trimming: 4 bases; junction bases outside the gene matches: 10. The CDR3 here is CASSHPTSGVADTQYF. For the CDR3, the DNA is TGTGCCAGCAGCCATCCTACTAGCGGGGTTGCAGATACGCAGTATTTT.

The chain has TRBV12-3 or TRBV12-4 and TRBJ1-2; the match to TRBD1 covers 8 bases. Trimming removed 5 bases from V and 0 bases from J; junction bases left unmatched: 5. This CDR3 spans 15 amino acids. The CDR3 DNA reads TGTGCCAGCAGTCGGACAGGGCCCACTAACTATGGCTACACCTTC. Its protein is CASSRTGPTNYGYTF.

The CDR3 here is CATKKQGGSYNEQFF. The CDR3 DNA reads TGCGCCACCAAAAAGCAGGGGGGCTCCTACAATGAGCAGTTCTTC. The V call is TRBV5-1, the J call TRBJ2-1, with D possibly TRBD1 on 7 matching bases. V was clipped by 9 bases and J by 0 bases, with 16 bases between them. The CDR3 length is 15 residues. CDR1 is SGHRS and CDR2 is YFSETQ in the germline V gene.

This clonotype has ten or more counts. The CDR3 region is CASSSGTNTDTQYF. In DNA, the CDR3 is TGTGCCAGCAGTTCCGGGACCAACACAGATACGCAGTATTTT. The chain links TRBV6-6 to TRBJ2-3; D tentatively reads TRBD1 or TRBD2 (5 bases each). V lost 4 bases and J 2 bases, leaving 10 bases between the germline ends. Germline CDR1 reads MNHNY; CDR2 reads SVGAGI (reference sequence). There are 14 residues in the CDR3.